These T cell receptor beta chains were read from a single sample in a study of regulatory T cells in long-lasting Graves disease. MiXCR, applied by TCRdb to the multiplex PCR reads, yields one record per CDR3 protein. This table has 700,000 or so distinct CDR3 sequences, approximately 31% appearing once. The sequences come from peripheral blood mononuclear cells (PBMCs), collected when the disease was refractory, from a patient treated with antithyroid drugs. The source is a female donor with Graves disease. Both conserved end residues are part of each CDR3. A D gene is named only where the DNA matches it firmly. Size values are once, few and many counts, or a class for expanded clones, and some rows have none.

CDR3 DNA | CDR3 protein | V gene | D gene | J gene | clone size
TGTGCCAGCAGTGACCCCTTCGTAACTGAAGCTTTCTTT | CASSDPFVTEAFF | TRBV6-1 | . | TRBJ1-1 | few
TGTGCCAGCAGCACCCAGACTAGCGGGATAAAGACCCAGTACTTC | CASSTQTSGIKTQYF | TRBV5-4 | TRBD2 | TRBJ2-5 | .
TGTGCCAGCAGTCCGGGACAGGAGTACCAAGAGACCCAGTACTTC | CASSPGQEYQETQYF | TRBV28 | TRBD1 | TRBJ2-5 | many
TGTGCCAGCAGTTTATATCGGAGTACAAATTCACCCCTCCACTTT | CASSLYRSTNSPLHF | TRBV27 | . | TRBJ1-6 | few
TGCAGTGCGGAGTGGGGGGGACTCAGCTACAATGAGCAGTTCTTC | CSAEWGGLSYNEQFF | TRBV20-1 | TRBD2 | TRBJ2-1 | .
TGTGCCCTTGTTACGGGAGGGGTAAGCAGGAGCTATGGCTACACCTTC | CALVTGGVSRSYGYTF | TRBV6-1 | . | TRBJ1-2 | .
TGTGCCAGCAGCCAACGACAGGGGGTGAATTCACCCCTCCACTTT | CASSQRQGVNSPLHF | TRBV3-1 | TRBD1 | TRBJ1-6 | few
TGTGCCAGCAGTCGGGCAGCTGGAAACACCATATATTTT | CASSRAAGNTIYF | TRBV6-1 | . | TRBJ1-3 | few
TGTGCCAGCAGAATGGGACTAGCGGGAAGCTACGAGCAGTACTTC | CASRMGLAGSYEQYF | TRBV6-1 | TRBD2 | TRBJ2-7 | few
TGTGCCAGCAGTGATATCCTCGGGATTCATACCCCCTATGGCTACACCTTC | CASSDILGIHTPYGYTF | TRBV27 | . | TRBJ1-2 | few
TGTGCCAGCAGCCCTCAAGACAGGGCTTACGCTTTCTTT | CASSPQDRAYAFF | TRBV7-9 | TRBD1 | TRBJ1-1 | .
TGCAGCGTTGAACGAGGGTTAGGAGAGACCCAGTACTTC | CSVERGLGETQYF | TRBV29-1 | . | TRBJ2-5 | few
TGCGCCAGCAGAAGGGAGTCGGAGTTCACTGAAGCTTTCTTT | CASRRESEFTEAFF | TRBV5-1 | . | TRBJ1-1 | .
TGTGCCAGCAGCGATGATTTACATTCACCCCTCCACTTT | CASSDDLHSPLHF | TRBV9 | . | TRBJ1-6 | .
TGTGCCAGCAGTCCTACTTTGGTCGAGCAGTACTTC | CASSPTLVEQYF | TRBV28 | . | TRBJ2-7 | .
TGTGCCACCAGCAGAGGATGGGACAGTGGGAATGAAAAACTGTTTTTT | CATSRGWDSGNEKLFF | TRBV15 | TRBD1 | TRBJ1-4 | few
TGCAGCGTTGAAAGACAGCGCACCGGGGAGCTGTTTTTT | CSVERQRTGELFF | TRBV29-1 | . | TRBJ2-2 | .
TGCAGTGCTAGAGATGGGGGGAAGTCCAACACCGGGGAGCTGTTTTTT | CSARDGGKSNTGELFF | TRBV20-1 | . | TRBJ2-2 | few
TGCGCCAGCAACCTGGACAATGAGCAGTTCTTC | CASNLDNEQFF | TRBV5-1 | . | TRBJ2-1 | few
TGTGCCAGCGGACGCGGGACTGGAAACACCATATATTTT | CASGRGTGNTIYF | TRBV6-1 | . | TRBJ1-3 | .
TGTGCCAGCAGTTTATCAGCTTCATTTTGGAACACTGAAGCTTTCTTT | CASSLSASFWNTEAFF | TRBV28 | . | TRBJ1-1 | many
TGCAGCGTTGAATACGAAGGTAGCGGGAGCTCAGTGGAGTACTTC | CSVEYEGSGSSVEYF | TRBV29-1 | TRBD2 | TRBJ2-7 | .
TGTGCCAGCAGCCCAAGCGGGATGCCCCTGGAGGAGCAGTACTTC | CASSPSGMPLEEQYF | TRBV13 | TRBD2 | TRBJ2-7 | .
TGTGCCAGCGGTACAGGACAGGGCTACAATCAGCCCCAGCATTTT | CASGTGQGYNQPQHF | TRBV6-1 | TRBD1 | TRBJ1-5 | .
TGTGCCAGCACCCCCCGGGACGGGACAATTCTTAATGGCTACACCTTC | CASTPRDGTILNGYTF | TRBV28 | . | TRBJ1-2 | .
TGTGCCTGGCAGGGACAGATGAACACTGAAGCTTTCTTT | CAWQGQMNTEAFF | TRBV30 | TRBD1 | TRBJ1-1 | few
TGCAGCGCCCATTCAGACGATAGCTCCTACGAGCAGTACTTC | CSAHSDDSSYEQYF | TRBV29-1 | . | TRBJ2-7 | few
TGTGCCAGCAGTAAGGGACTAGCGGGACGGTCCGGGGAGCTGTTTTTT | CASSKGLAGRSGELFF | TRBV5-5 | TRBD2 | TRBJ2-2 | .
TGTGCCAGCAGCGCTACTGGGACAGTCGGACGACTGGCTTTCTTT | CASSATGTVGRLAFF | TRBV9 | TRBD1 | TRBJ1-1 | few
TGTGCCAGTAGAAGGACAGGACTAATCTATGGCTACACCTTC | CASRRTGLIYGYTF | TRBV19 | TRBD1 | TRBJ1-2 | few
TGCAGTGCAACAAAGGACTATAATTCACCCCTCCACTTT | CSATKDYNSPLHF | TRBV20-1 | . | TRBJ1-6 | .
TGCAGTGCTATTCTAGTCGGACAGGGACACGAGCAGTACTTC | CSAILVGQGHEQYF | TRBV20-1 | TRBD1 | TRBJ2-7 | few
TGCGCCAGCAGCTGGGACGGACAGGGTACTGAAGCTTTCTTT | CASSWDGQGTEAFF | TRBV5-1 | TRBD1 | TRBJ1-1 | .
TGTGCCAGCAGCTTAGATTTGGTCCCGGCAGATACGCAGTATTTT | CASSLDLVPADTQYF | TRBV11-1 | . | TRBJ2-3 | .
TGTGCCAGCAGTTACTCAGGAGGGATATTACAGCCCCGGCATTTT | CASSYSGGILQPRHF | TRBV6-2/TRBV6-3 | . | TRBJ1-5 | few